These 14 T cell receptor beta chains share one sample of origin, sequenced in a study of T-cell reconstitution after alpha-beta-depleted transplantation in children. Preparation of the TCRbeta library was carried out with unique molecular identifiers. TCRdb ran MiXCR on the PCR reads and lists one entry per CDR3 protein. The sample shows some 490,000 distinct CDR3 sequences, 12% of them seen only once. Sequenced material: PBMCs from the stem cell graft donor, taken from the stem cell graft. The receptors derive from a human donor who donated a stem cell graft to a child with combined immunodeficiency.

Worth noting for this clonotype: A much larger clone lies a single base off, so this may be a read error. The chain employs TRBV12-3 or TRBV12-4 and TRBJ2-7; the match to TRBD2 covers 11 bases. The V gene end was trimmed by 5 bases and the J gene end by 3 bases; junction bases not matched to a gene: 3. This CDR3 is 14 amino acids long. The CDR3 DNA follows: TGTGCCAGCAGTCACGGGACTAGCGGCTACGAGCAGTACTTC. It translates to CASSHGTSGYEQYF.

This clonotype was counted between two and nine times. The V and J genes are TRBV11-2 and TRBJ2-7; D may match TRBD1 or TRBD2 (5 bases each). Germline values: CDR1 SGHAT, CDR2 FQNNGV. This CDR3 comprises 14 residues. Trimming cost V 5 bases and J 3 bases, with 14 bases left between them. This chain's CDR3 is CASSPRAGNYEQYF. In DNA, the CDR3 is TGTGCCAGCAGCCCCAGGGCGGGTAACTACGAGCAGTACTTC.

The chain links TRBV5-1 to TRBJ2-5; D is undetermined. Germline-derived CDR1 and CDR2 are SGHRS and YFSETQ. V was cut by 4 bases and J by 0 bases, with 10 bases left in between. CDR3 length: 14 residues. The DNA of the CDR3 is TGCGCCAGCAGCATACAGCTTAACCAAGAGACCCAGTACTTC. It codes for CASSIQLNQETQYF.

The CDR3 nucleotides read TGTGCCAGCAGCTTAGCGCAAGGGAACCAAGAGACCCAGTACTTC. Translating it yields CASSLAQGNQETQYF. The chain combines TRBV7-9 with TRBJ2-5; D is unresolved. The V end was cut by 0 bases, the J end by 0 bases, with 8 bases between. Germline loops: CDR1 SEHNR, CDR2 FQNEAQ (reference sequence). There are 15 residues in the CDR3.

This clonotype was recorded only once. This chain links TRBV29-1 with TRBJ2-1, with 9 bases lining up with TRBD2. CDR1 SQVTM and CDR2 ANQGSEA come from the germline V gene. The J segment lost 5 bases and the V segment lost 4 bases, leaving 6 bases of the junction unmatched. The CDR3 loop spans 14 amino acids. CDR3 loop: CSVGVRLADNEQFF. As DNA, the CDR3 is TGCAGCGTTGGTGTGCGACTAGCGGACAATGAGCAGTTCTTC.

The V gene is TRBV4-3, the J gene TRBJ2-2; TRBD2 aligns across 15 bases. V was pared by 2 bases and J by 6 bases, with 4 bases of the junction left unmatched. The germline gives CDR1 LGHNA, CDR2 YSLEER. This CDR3 is 17 amino acids long. CDR3 DNA: TGCGCCAGCAGCCAAACCCGGACTAGCGGGAGGGCCGGGGAGCTGTTTTTT. As protein: CASSQTRTSGRAGELFF.

The V and J genes are TRBV5-1 and TRBJ2-2, with 8 bases that match TRBD1. V lost 7 bases, J lost 3 bases, and 2 bases stayed unmatched. The CDR3 length is 13 residues. Germline V gene sequence: CDR1 SGHRS, CDR2 YFSETQ. The CDR3 spells CASAGGHTGELFF. As DNA, the CDR3 is TGCGCCAGCGCAGGGGGCCACACCGGGGAGCTGTTTTTT.

This clonotype was found many times. The genes are TRBV20-1 and TRBJ2-3, with D hard to call. The germline gives CDR1 DFQATT, CDR2 SNEGSKA (reference sequence). Trimming pared 1 base from V and 1 base from J, leaving 6 bases between. The CDR3 has 13 amino acids. The CDR3 nucleotides are TGCAGTGCTAGAGGTCCAGGCACAGATACGCAGTATTTT. It encodes CSARGPGTDTQYF.

The chain links TRBV29-1 to TRBJ2-7; 8 nucleotides line up with TRBD2. J gave up 3 bases and V 3 bases, and 4 bases lay outside the gene matches. The CDR3 consists of 13 residues. The V gene's germline CDR1 is SQVTM and CDR2 ANQGSEA. Here the CDR3 DNA reads TGCAGCGTTGAGACGGGACTAGACTACGAGCAGTACTTC. It specifies CSVETGLDYEQYF.

The sample holds many counts of this clonotype. The chain recombines TRBV5-1 with TRBJ1-5; TRBD1 might be the D (6 bases). This CDR3 is 15 amino acids long. Trimming stripped 4 bases from V and 5 bases from J, with 16 bases between. Germline lookup yields CDR1 SGHRS and CDR2 YFSETQ. The CDR3 DNA sequence: TGCGCCAGCAGCCAGCTTTTCGCAGGGGATCAGCCCCAGCATTTT. Amino acid sequence: CASSQLFAGDQPQHF.

The genes are TRBV7-2 and TRBJ2-1; TRBD2 agrees at 8 bases. CDR3 length: 15 residues. The junction had 7 bases not matched to a gene; V was cut back by 0 bases and J by 9 bases. In germline, CDR1 is SGHTA, CDR2 FQGNSA. CDR3 DNA: TGTGCCAGCAGCTTAGCGAGCGGGAGAACCTTTGAGCAGTTCTTC. Translating it yields CASSLASGRTFEQFF.

This clonotype was detected only a few times. The chain joins TRBV10-3 to TRBJ2-7; 7 bases agree with TRBD2. The V segment lost 4 bases and the J segment 6 bases; nucleotides outside the gene matches: 0. In germline, CDR1 is ENHRY, CDR2 SYGVKD. The CDR3 extends over 11 amino acids. The CDR3 reads CAISGEGEQYF. In nucleotides, the CDR3 is TGTGCCATCAGTGGGGAGGGCGAGCAGTACTTC.

Only a few counts were recorded for this clonotype. This chain uses TRBV4-3 with TRBJ1-2, with no clear D. Trimming took 0 bases from V and 4 from J, leaving 9 bases between them. Looked up from germline, CDR1 is LGHNA and CDR2 is YSLEER. This CDR3 contains 14 residues. CDR3 DNA: TGCGCCAGCAGCCAAGATAGCAGTGGCTATGGCTACACCTTC. This codes for CASSQDSSGYGYTF.

This clonotype occurred many times. The chain is built from TRBV4-3 and TRBJ2-1; D gene unclear. Germline values: CDR1 LGHNA, CDR2 YSLEER. The CDR3 loop spans 15 amino acids. Trimming pared 0 bases from V and 4 bases from J, leaving 10 bases between. The CDR3 DNA reads TGCGCCAGCAGCCAAGACCCTATGTCGTACAATGAGCAGTTCTTC. The encoded protein is CASSQDPMSYNEQFF.